The next 18 T cell receptor beta chains were all read from a single sample in a study of T cell responses to AZD1222 COVID-19 vaccine (dated by TCRdb to the early 2020s). The library was generated by the immunoSEQ multiplex PCR assay. The immuneACCESS repertoire file appears here via TCRdb, limited to in-frame rearrangements. These files lack a portion of the clones; in checked studies, under half of the deficit traces to unresolved V genes, and the cause of the others is not known. For this sample there are fewer than 150,000 clones; over 90% appear just once. Approximately 0.85% of the sample is taken by the ten largest. The time point label on this specimen signifies: baseline before first vaccination. The specimen was peripheral blood, collected on day 0 of AZD1222 vaccination. All receptors derive from an adult in good health.

This chain connects TRBV6-5 to TRBJ1-1; D may be TRBD1 (5 bases). The CDR3 consists of 13 residues. The germline V and J ends were trimmed by 6 bases and 2 bases, with 10 bases remaining between them. The germline V gene encodes CDR1 MNHEY and CDR2 SVGAGI. In nucleotides, the CDR3 is TGTGCCAGCAGGCCAGGGACTAACACTGAAGCTTTCTTT. It codes for CASRPGTNTEAFF.

This sequence joins TRBV6-5 and TRBJ1-1; 7 positions agree with TRBD1. The V gene end was trimmed by 7 bases and the J gene end by 1 base; junction bases not matched to a gene: 6. The CDR3 loop spans 14 amino acids. CDR1 and CDR2 (germline): MNHEY, SVGAGI. Here the CDR3 DNA reads TGTGCCAGCACAGTACAGGGGCGGAACACTGAAGCTTTCTTT. Translated, it gives CASTVQGRNTEAFF.

This clone has just one count. The V gene is TRBV27, the J gene TRBJ2-2, with 8 bases aligning to TRBD1. V lost 6 bases to trimming and J lost 3 bases; unmatched junction nucleotides: 6. Germline CDR1 is MNHEY and CDR2 is SMNVEV (reference sequence). The CDR3 has 15 amino acids. CDR3 amino acids: CASRPRDRYTGELFF. In nucleotides, the CDR3 is TGTGCCAGCAGACCCCGGGACAGGTACACCGGGGAGCTGTTTTTT.

V usage is TRBV5-1 and J usage is TRBJ1-2, with 7 bases fitting TRBD1. The germline gives CDR1 SGHRS, CDR2 YFSETQ. There are 16 residues in the CDR3. The V segment lost 3 bases and the J segment 4 bases; nucleotides outside the gene matches: 12. The CDR3 nucleotides are TGCGCCAGCAGCTACGACTCCCGACAGGGATTCTATGGCTACACCTTC. This sequence encodes CASSYDSRQGFYGYTF. Drawing the rest from reference TRBV5-1 and TRBJ1-2, the complete variable domain is KAGVTQTPRYLIKTRGQQVTLSCSPISGHRSVSWYQQTPGQGLQFLFEYFSETQRNKGNFPGRFSGRQFSNSRSEMNVSTLELGDSALYLCASSYDSRQGFYGYTFGSGTRLTVV.

The genes are TRBV7-2 and TRBJ1-3, with D tentatively TRBD1 (5 bases). The CDR3 contains 16 residues. The germline CDR1 and CDR2 sequences are SGHTA and FQGNSA. The V end lost 5 bases, the J end lost 0 bases, and 14 bases lay between the germline ends. CDR3 protein: CASSPQTAHSGNTIYF. CDR3 coding DNA: TGTGCCAGCAGCCCGCAGACAGCCCACTCTGGAAACACCATATATTTT. The full variable domain, its missing parts supplied by reference TRBV7-2 and TRBJ1-3, is GAGVSQSPSNKVTEKGKDVELRCDPISGHTALYWYRQSLGQGLEFLIYFQGNSAPDKSGLPSDRFSAERTGGSVSTLTIQRTQQEDSAVYLCASSPQTAHSGNTIYFGEGSWLTVV.

The V and J genes are TRBV5-4 and TRBJ2-3; 10 positions agree with TRBD2. The ends lost 0 bases at V and 2 bases at J; junction bases unmatched: 3. This CDR3 has 16 amino acids. Germline V gene lookup returns CDR1 SGHNT and CDR2 YYREEE (reference sequence). CDR3 sequence (DNA): TGTGCCAGCAGCTTGGGGACTAGCGGTTTCACAGATACGCAGTATTTT. This translates into CASSLGTSGFTDTQYF.

The chain recombines TRBV5-1 with TRBJ2-3; 7 bases line up with TRBD2. Trimming cost V 6 bases and J 2 bases; bases outside gene matches: 3. CDR3 length: 13 amino acids. Germline values: CDR1 SGHRS, CDR2 YFSETQ. The CDR3 nucleotides are TGCGCCAGCACTAGCGGTTACACAGATACGCAGTATTTT. Its translation is CASTSGYTDTQYF.

The gene calls are TRBV5-4 and TRBJ1-2; 7 bases match TRBD1. The CDR3 has 15 residues. Losses at the gene ends were 2 bases for V and 7 bases for J; bases not matched to a gene: 11. Germline CDR1 and CDR2: SGHNT and YYREEE (reference sequence). In DNA form, the CDR3 reads TGTGCCAGCAGCTTCGGATCCTCGACAGGGTTTGGCTACACCTTC. It is translated as CASSFGSSTGFGYTF.

The genes are TRBV5-1 and TRBJ2-3; 7 bases fit TRBD2. With V trimmed by 6 bases and J by 6 bases, 10 bases remained unmatched. Germline V gene data show CDR1 as SGHRS and CDR2 as YFSETQ. CDR3 length: 14 residues. The chain's CDR3 is CASTLPMGGDTQYF. For the CDR3, the DNA is TGCGCCAGCACCCTTCCGATGGGGGGGGATACGCAGTATTTT. Full variable domain (outside the CDR3, taken from reference TRBV5-1 and TRBJ2-3): KAGVTQTPRYLIKTRGQQVTLSCSPISGHRSVSWYQQTPGQGLQFLFEYFSETQRNKGNFPGRFSGRQFSNSRSEMNVSTLELGDSALYLCASTLPMGGDTQYFGPGTRLTVL.

The V gene is TRBV5-1, the J gene TRBJ1-1, with a possible D match to TRBD1 (5 bases). Deletions cut 8 bases from V and 4 bases from J, with 12 bases between. Germline lookup yields CDR1 SGHRS and CDR2 YFSETQ. The CDR3 contains 12 residues. CDR3 DNA sequence: TGCGCCAGTAGTGTTCAGGGCACTGAAGCTTTCTTT. Encoded protein: CASSVQGTEAFF.

This rearrangement joins TRBV5-8 to TRBJ1-2; D is unresolved. Between the trimmed V and J ends, which lost 0 bases and 5 bases, there was a span of 5 bases. The CDR3 runs to 12 residues. Germline assignment: CDR1 SGHTS and CDR2 YDEGEE. CDR3 region: CASSLAQYGYTF. The CDR3 nucleotides are TGTGCCAGCAGCTTGGCCCAGTATGGCTACACCTTC. Together with reference TRBV5-8 and TRBJ1-2, the CDR3 gives the full variable domain: EAGVTQSPTHLIKTRGQQATLRCSPISGHTSVYWYQQALGLGLQFLLWYDEGEERNRGNFPPRFSGRQFPNYSSELNVNALELEDSALYLCASSLAQYGYTFGSGTRLTVV.

The gene calls are TRBV6-4 and TRBJ2-7, with TRBD1 matching over 8 bases. This CDR3 spans 13 amino acids. Germline CDR1 and CDR2: MRHNA and SNTAGT. Losses at the gene ends were 8 bases for V and 5 bases for J; bases not matched to a gene: 8. In nucleotides, the CDR3 is TGTGCCAGCCCCGAAGAGACAGGGGACGAGCAGTACTTC. Its protein product is CASPEETGDEQYF.

The rearrangement links TRBV10-3 to TRBJ2-4; possibly TRBD2 for D (6 bases). The CDR3 length is 16 residues. Germline CDR1 and CDR2: ENHRY and SYGVKD. V lost 2 bases to trimming and J lost 2 bases, with 13 bases between them. CDR3 protein: CAISERKTSPKNIQYF. The CDR3 coding sequence is TGTGCCATCAGTGAGCGTAAAACTAGCCCCAAAAACATTCAGTACTTC.

The CDR3 DNA reads TGTGCCAGCAGCCCTCCGGACCGGCCCTACGAGCAGTACTTC. This codes for CASSPPDRPYEQYF. The chain uses TRBV3-1 (or the pseudogene TRBV3-2) and TRBJ2-7, with D uncertain. CDR1 is LGHDT and CDR2 is YNNKEL in the germline V gene (reference sequence). Between the trimmed V and J ends, which lost 4 bases and 2 bases, there was a span of 12 bases. The CDR3 contains 14 residues.

The V call is TRBV2, the J call TRBJ1-1; no clear D gene. The CDR3 totals 13 residues. Germline CDR1 is SNHLY and CDR2 is FYNNEI. Trimming removed 5 bases at V and 0 bases at J, with 7 bases between. The CDR3 coding sequence is TGTGCCAGCAGTACAGATATGAACACTGAAGCTTTCTTT. This codes for CASSTDMNTEAFF.

The V call is TRBV7-2, the J call TRBJ2-4, with D hard to call. The CDR3 spans 18 residues. Germline V gives CDR1 SGHTA, CDR2 FQGNSA. V lost 5 bases to trimming and J lost 0 bases, with 20 bases between them. In DNA form, the CDR3 reads TGTGCCAGCAGCAGAAACCCTACCAGACCCCTAGCCAAAAACATTCAGTACTTC. Protein sequence: CASSRNPTRPLAKNIQYF.

This clone was seen just once. The rearrangement joins TRBV18 to TRBJ2-5, with TRBD1 as a possible D gene (6 bases). Between the trimmed V and J ends, which lost 2 bases and 2 bases, there was a span of 9 bases. This CDR3 comprises 14 residues. The germline gives CDR1 KGHSH, CDR2 LQKENI. This chain's CDR3 is CASSPTGRQETQYF. The CDR3 nucleotides read TGTGCCAGCTCACCAACAGGGAGACAAGAGACCCAGTACTTC.

The V and J genes are TRBV7-9 and TRBJ2-6; no reliable D call. There are 16 residues in the CDR3. In germline, CDR1 is SEHNR, CDR2 FQNEAQ (reference sequence). V lost 1 base, J lost 0 bases, and 7 bases lay in between. The CDR3 is CASSLVDRSGANVLTF. The CDR3 nucleotides read TGTGCCAGCAGCTTAGTGGATCGCTCTGGGGCCAACGTCCTGACTTTC.